The source of this T cell receptor (beta chain) is a study of CD8 T cells in ankylosing spondylitis (dated by TCRdb to about 2017). Notes on the research overall: The study profiled T cell receptor beta repertoires in healthy donors and ankylosing spondylitis patients to find disease-linked TCR variants. Samples of peripheral blood were taken, and for ankylosing spondylitis patients, synovial fluid was collected as well. The full study cohort was made up of 25 to 30 ankylosing spondylitis patients and 108 healthy donors.

Findings and caveats that apply to the study as a whole: Blood from ankylosing spondylitis patients appeared to be characterized by a TCR beta motif composed of eight highly homologous amino acid variants. Some motif variants had previously been reported in the synovial fluid and blood of reactive arthritis patients, which suggests shared mechanisms of disease initiation. According to the report, matched synovial fluid samples from ankylosing spondylitis patients were significantly enriched for the disease-linked clones. A CD8+ phenotype was shown by the disease-linked clones, which were found at relatively low frequencies in peripheral blood.

Data came from an Illumina HiSeq 2500. TCR beta libraries were prepared by quantitative 5'-RACE with molecular barcodes. Regarding the original processing steps: Disease-linked TCR variants were identified with a new computational method built on a probabilistic model of VDJ rearrangement. TCRdb handled the public reads itself, with Q25 trimming in fastp and clone calling in MiXCR, and kept productive beta chains. Entries that share a CDR3 protein sequence are merged under the most common genes and DNA. The V and J calls here are based on TCRdb, not the publication. The sample yields about 310,000 distinct CDR3 sequences; about 20% were counted once. Roughly 3.6% of the sample comes from the top ten. A word on this clonotype: The antigen it binds to is not known. Per-base qualities were not stored, and no clone one base away is much larger.

The CDR3 spans 15 residues, from the cysteine through the phenylalanine. The only DNA kept is the CDR3, 45 bases in frame from the first base. In the germline V gene, CDR1 corresponds to MNHNS and CDR2 to SASEGT. The trim is 5 bases for V and 1 base for J, with a gap of 9 bases between the germline ends. The V and J segments used are TRBV6-1 and TRBJ2-6; there is no confident call for the D gene. Material: blood, either unsorted or a sorted T cell fraction (not recorded which). The receptor was derived from a female donor with ankylosing spondylitis or in good health (not recorded which). The DNA sequence reads TGTGCCAGCAGTCTCCTACTTTCTGGGGCCAACGTCCTGACTTTC. It encodes CASSLLLSGANVLTF.